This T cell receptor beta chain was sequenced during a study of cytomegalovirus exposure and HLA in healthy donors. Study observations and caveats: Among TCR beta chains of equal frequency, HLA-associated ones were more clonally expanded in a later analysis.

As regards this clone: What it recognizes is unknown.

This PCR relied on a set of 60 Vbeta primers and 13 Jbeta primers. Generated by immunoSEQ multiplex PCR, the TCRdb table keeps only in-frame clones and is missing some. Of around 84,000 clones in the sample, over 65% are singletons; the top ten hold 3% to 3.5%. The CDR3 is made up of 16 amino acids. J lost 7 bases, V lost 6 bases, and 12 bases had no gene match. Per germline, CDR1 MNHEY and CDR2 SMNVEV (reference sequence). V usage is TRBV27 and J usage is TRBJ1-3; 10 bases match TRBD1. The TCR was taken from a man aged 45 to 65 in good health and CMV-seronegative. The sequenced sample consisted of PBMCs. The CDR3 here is CASSQHPGQGSNTIYF. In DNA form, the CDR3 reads TGTGCCAGCAGCCAACATCCGGGACAGGGGTCGAACACCATATATTTT.